This T cell receptor (beta chain) emerged from a study of patients and donors after allogeneic stem cell transplantation. TCRdb recomputed calls from the RT-PCR reads with MiXCR, one row per CDR3 protein. The sample lists tens of thousands of distinct CDR3 sequences; roughly 5.1% were seen once. The CDR3 is 12 residues long. Germline V gives CDR1 DFQATT, CDR2 SNEGSKA (reference sequence). Trimming removed 4 bases at V and 5 bases at J, with 8 bases between. Sample: blood, either unsorted or a sorted T cell fraction (not recorded which). The gene calls are TRBV20-1 and TRBJ1-4; the D is unclear. The clonotype was recovered from a human donor who was either an allogeneic HSCT recipient or a stem cell or donor lymphocyte infusion donor (not recorded which). It is not recorded whose cells these are; they may come from a transplant donor. The CDR3 region has the DNA TGCAGTGCTACACAGATCAATGAAAAACTGTTTTTT. Encoded protein: CSATQINEKLFF.